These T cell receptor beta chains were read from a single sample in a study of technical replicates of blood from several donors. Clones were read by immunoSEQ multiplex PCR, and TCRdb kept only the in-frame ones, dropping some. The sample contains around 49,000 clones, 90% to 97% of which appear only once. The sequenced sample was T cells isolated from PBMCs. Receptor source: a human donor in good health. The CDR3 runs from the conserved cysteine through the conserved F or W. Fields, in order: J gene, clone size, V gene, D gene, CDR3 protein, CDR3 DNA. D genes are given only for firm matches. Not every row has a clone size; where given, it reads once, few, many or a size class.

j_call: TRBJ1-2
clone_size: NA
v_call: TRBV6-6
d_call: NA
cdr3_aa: CASGGGSGYTF
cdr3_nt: TGTGCCAGCGGGGGGGGCTCTGGCTACACCTTC

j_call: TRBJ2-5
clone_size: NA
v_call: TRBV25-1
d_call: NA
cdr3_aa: CASSEFDSQETQYF
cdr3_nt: TGTGCCAGCAGTGAATTTGACAGCCAAGAGACCCAGTACTTC

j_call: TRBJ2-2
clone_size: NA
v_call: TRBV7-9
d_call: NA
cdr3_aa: CASSFSRGYTGELFF
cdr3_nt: TGTGCCAGCAGCTTTTCCAGGGGCTACACCGGGGAGCTGTTTTTT

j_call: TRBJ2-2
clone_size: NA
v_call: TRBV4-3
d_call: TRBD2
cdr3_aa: CASSLQLAGVRTGELFF
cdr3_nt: TGCGCCAGCAGCTTACAACTAGCGGGAGTGAGAACCGGGGAGCTGTTTTTT

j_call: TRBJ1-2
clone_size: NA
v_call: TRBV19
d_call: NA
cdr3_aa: CASTTVGRGDGYTF
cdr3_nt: TGTGCCAGTACCACAGTGGGCCGGGGGGATGGCTACACCTTC

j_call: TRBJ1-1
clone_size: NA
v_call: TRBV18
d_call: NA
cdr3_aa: CASSRTENTEAFF
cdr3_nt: TGTGCCAGCTCACGGACAGAGAACACTGAAGCTTTCTTT

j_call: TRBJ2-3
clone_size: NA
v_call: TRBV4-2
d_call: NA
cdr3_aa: CASSQLEGTDTQYF
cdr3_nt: TGTGCCAGCAGCCAGTTAGAGGGTACAGATACGCAGTATTTT

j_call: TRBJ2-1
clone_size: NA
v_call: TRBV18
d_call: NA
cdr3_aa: CASSPRRDSYNEQFF
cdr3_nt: TGTGCCAGCTCACCACGGCGGGACTCCTACAATGAGCAGTTCTTC

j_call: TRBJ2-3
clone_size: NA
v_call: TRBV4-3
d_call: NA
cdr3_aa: CASSQENARDFTDTQYF
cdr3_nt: TGCGCCAGCAGCCAAGAAAATGCCCGAGACTTCACAGATACGCAGTATTTT

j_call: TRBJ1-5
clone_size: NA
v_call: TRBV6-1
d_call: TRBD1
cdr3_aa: CASSAVGTVNQPQHF
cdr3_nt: TGTGCCAGCAGCGCTGTGGGGACAGTCAATCAGCCCCAGCATTTT

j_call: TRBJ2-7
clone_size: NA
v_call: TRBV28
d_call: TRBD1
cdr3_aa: CASSPGQGYEQYF
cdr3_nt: TGTGCCAGCAGTCCAGGACAGGGCTACGAGCAGTACTTC

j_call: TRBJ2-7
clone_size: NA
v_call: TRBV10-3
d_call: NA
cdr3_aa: CAISEPELGLYEQYF
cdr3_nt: TGTGCCATCAGTGAGCCGGAGCTAGGTTTATACGAGCAGTACTTC

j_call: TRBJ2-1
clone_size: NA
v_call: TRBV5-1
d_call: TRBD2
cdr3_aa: CASSSTGGASSGRAYNEQFF
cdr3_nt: TGCGCCAGCAGCAGTACAGGGGGCGCTTCTAGCGGGAGGGCCTACAATGAGCAGTTCTTC

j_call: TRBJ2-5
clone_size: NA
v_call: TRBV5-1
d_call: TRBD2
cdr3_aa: CASSLVVSGRAPETQYF
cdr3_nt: TGCGCCAGCAGCTTGGTGGTTAGCGGGAGGGCCCCGGAGACCCAGTACTTC

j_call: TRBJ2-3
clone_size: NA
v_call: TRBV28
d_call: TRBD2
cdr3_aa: CASHRSGTSVSDTQYF
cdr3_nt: TGTGCCAGCCATAGGTCGGGGACTAGCGTCTCAGATACGCAGTATTTT

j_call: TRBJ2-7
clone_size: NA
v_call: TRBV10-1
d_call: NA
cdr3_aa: CASSLSAGTYEQYF
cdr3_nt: TGCGCCAGCAGCCTTAGCGCGGGGACCTACGAGCAGTACTTC

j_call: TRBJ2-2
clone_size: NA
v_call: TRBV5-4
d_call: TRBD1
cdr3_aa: CASSPGQGRSLTGELFF
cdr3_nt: TGTGCCAGCAGCCCGGGACAGGGGCGTTCCCTCACCGGGGAGCTGTTTTTT

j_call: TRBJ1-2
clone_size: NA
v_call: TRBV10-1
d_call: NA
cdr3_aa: CASSTRRDNYGYTF
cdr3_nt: TGCGCCAGCAGTACAAGACGGGATAACTATGGCTACACCTTC

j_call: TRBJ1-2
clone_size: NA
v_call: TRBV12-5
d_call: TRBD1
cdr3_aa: CASGPGTESGYTF
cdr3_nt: TGTGCTAGTGGTCCCGGGACAGAGTCCGGCTACACCTTC

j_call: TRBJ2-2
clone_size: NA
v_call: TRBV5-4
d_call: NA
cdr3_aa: CASSLGLISVSGELFF
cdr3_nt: TGTGCCAGCAGCTTGGGTTTGATCAGCGTGAGCGGGGAGCTGTTTTTT

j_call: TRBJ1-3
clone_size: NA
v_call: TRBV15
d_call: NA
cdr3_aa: CATSRLPPGVSGNTIYF
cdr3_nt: TGTGCCACCAGCAGATTGCCTCCGGGGGTCTCTGGAAACACCATATATTTT

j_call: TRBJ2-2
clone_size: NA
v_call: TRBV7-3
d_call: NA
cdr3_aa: CASSLIPVKRINTGELFF
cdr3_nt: TGTGCCAGCAGCTTAATCCCTGTGAAGCGGATTAACACCGGGGAGCTGTTTTTT

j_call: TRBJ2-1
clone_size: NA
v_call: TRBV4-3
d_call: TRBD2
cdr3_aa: CASSLDISGRASEQFF
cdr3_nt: TGCGCCAGCAGCCTCGATATTAGCGGGAGGGCTAGTGAGCAGTTCTTC

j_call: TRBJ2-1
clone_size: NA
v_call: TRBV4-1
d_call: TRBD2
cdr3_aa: CASSQELLARYNEQFF
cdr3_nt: TGCGCCAGCAGCCAAGAACTACTAGCGAGGTACAATGAGCAGTTCTTC

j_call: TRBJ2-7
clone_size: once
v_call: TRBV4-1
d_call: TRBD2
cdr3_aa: CASSQATTSGYEQYF
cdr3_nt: TGCGCCAGCAGCCAAGCCACGACTAGCGGCTACGAGCAGTACTTC

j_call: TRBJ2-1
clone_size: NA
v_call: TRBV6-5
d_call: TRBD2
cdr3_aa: CASSYRGRANEQFF
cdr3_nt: TGTGCCAGCAGTTACCGCGGGAGGGCCAATGAGCAGTTCTTC

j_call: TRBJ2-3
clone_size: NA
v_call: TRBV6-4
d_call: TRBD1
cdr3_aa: CASSVQTGGGTDTQYF
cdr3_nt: TGTGCCAGCAGTGTCCAGACAGGGGGAGGCACAGATACGCAGTATTTT

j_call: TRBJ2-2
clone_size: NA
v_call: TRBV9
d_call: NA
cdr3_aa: CASRGGNSNTGELFF
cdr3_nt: TGTGCCAGCCGAGGAGGGAACTCGAACACCGGGGAGCTGTTTTTT

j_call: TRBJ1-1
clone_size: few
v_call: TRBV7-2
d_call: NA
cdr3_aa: CASSPTGYTEAFF
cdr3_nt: TGTGCCAGCAGCCCTACAGGGTACACTGAAGCTTTCTTT

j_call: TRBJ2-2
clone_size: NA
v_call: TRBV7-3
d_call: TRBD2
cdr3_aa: CASSPLLAGVTGELFF
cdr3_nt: TGTGCCAGCAGCCCCCTCCTAGCGGGAGTCACCGGGGAGCTGTTTTTT

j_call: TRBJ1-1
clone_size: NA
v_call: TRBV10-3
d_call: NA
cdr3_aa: CAISESSPTEAFF
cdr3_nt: TGTGCCATCAGTGAGTCGAGTCCCACTGAAGCTTTCTTT